The 12 T cell receptor beta chains in this list originate from one sample, sequenced in a study of T cell clonality in common variable immunodeficiency. For these receptors, no antigen is known. Study observations and caveats: In common variable immunodeficiency, TCR beta chains reportedly carried fewer deletions and N-nucleotide insertions.

Only in-frame clones appear in the TCRdb table, and some are missing; sequencing was by immunoSEQ multiplex PCR. The data show 25,000 or so clones, with none appearing a single time. The sequenced sample consisted of peripheral blood mononuclear cells. The source is a human donor with common variable immunodeficiency.

As for this clone: The CDR3 is cut off 3 residues early in the read; its end comes from the germline J gene. The chain carries TRBV19 and TRBJ1-2; the D gene is possibly TRBD1 (5 bases). Germline CDR1 reads LNHDA; CDR2 reads SQIVND (reference sequence). The CDR3 is made up of 13 amino acids. Between the trimmed V and J ends, which lost 3 bases and 6 bases, there was a span of 11 bases. The CDR3 sequence is CASSIDRRNGYTF. The part of the CDR3 DNA that was read is TGTGCCAGTAGTATCGACAGACGGAATGGC.

This clone occurred a few times. The CDR3 end falls 3 residues outside the read, so it is completed with the germline J gene. The chain couples TRBV10-2 to TRBJ2-3, with 11 bases that match TRBD2. After removal of 6 bases from V and 4 bases from J, the junction contained 3 bases not matched to a gene. The length of the CDR3 is 14 residues. From germline, CDR1 is WSHSY and CDR2 SAAADI. The covered CDR3 bases are TGCGCCAGCAGGATAGCGGGGGGGGCAGATACG. Its protein product is CASRIAGGADT. The complete CDR3 reads CASRIAGGADTQYF.

The CDR3 bases that were read are TGTGCCTGGAGTCCACTAAAGGGAAACACC. It codes for CAWSPLKGNT. The whole CDR3 protein reads CAWSPLKGNTIYF. The chain carries TRBV30 and TRBJ1-3; no clear D gene. The read terminates 3 residues ahead of where the CDR3 ends, so the germline J gene completes it. The V gene lost 2 bases and the J gene lost 4 bases, with 9 bases spanning the gap. CDR3 length: 13 residues. Germline V gives CDR1 GTSNPN, CDR2 SVGIG (reference sequence).

This clone was counted a few times. Coverage ceases 3 residues before the CDR3 finishes, and the germline J gene fills in the end. The chain uses TRBV19 and TRBJ2-1; TRBD2 aligns across 7 bases. The CDR3 length is 14 residues. V was clipped by 10 bases and J by 7 bases; unmatched bases: 13. Germline V lookup: CDR1 LNHDA, CDR2 SQIVND (reference sequence). The covered CDR3 bases are TGTGCCACCTCCTATTTAGCGGGCCCGAATGAG. It yields the protein CATSYLAGPNE. The whole CDR3 is CATSYLAGPNEQFF.

This clone has a count of ten or more. CDR3 residues: CSVDSGKNTGELFF. The DNA read from the CDR3 is TGCAGCGTTGACAGCGGAAAGAACACCGGGGAG. This chain uses TRBV29-1 with TRBJ2-2, with TRBD2 as a possible D gene (5 bases). The observed sequence ends 3 residues before the CDR3 terminus, with the missing tail filled in from the germline J gene. The CDR3 consists of 14 residues. Germline V gene sequence: CDR1 SQVTM, CDR2 ANQGSEA. Deletions cut 3 bases from V and 1 base from J, with 9 bases between.

This clone was seen a few times. Sequencing ends 3 residues short of the CDR3 end; the germline J gene provides the rest. This chain uses TRBV19 with TRBJ1-2, with 8 bases identical to TRBD1. CDR1 and CDR2 (germline): LNHDA, SQIVND (reference sequence). V shed 9 bases and J 5 bases; nucleotides not matched to a gene: 14. This CDR3 has 15 residues. CDR3 DNA, as far as it was read: TGTGCCAGCGCACCCGGGACAGGACAATTTTATGGC. Translated: CASAPGTGQFYG. The CDR3 in full is CASAPGTGQFYGYTF. The whole variable domain, remainder taken from reference TRBV19 and TRBJ1-2, is DGGITQSPKYLFRKEGQNVTLSCEQNLNHDAMYWYRQDPGQGLRLIYYSQIVNDFQKGDIAEGYSVSREKKESFPLTVTSAQKNPTAFYLCASAPGTGQFYGYTFGSGTRLTVV.

This clone was counted only a few times. The read stops 3 residues short of the end of the CDR3; the missing end is completed from the germline J gene. The chain recombines TRBV20-1 with TRBJ1-2, with 7 bases aligning to TRBD1. With 6 bases clipped from V and 5 bases from J, the junction kept 9 bases outside the gene matches. The germline gives CDR1 DFQATT, CDR2 SNEGSKA (reference sequence). This CDR3 has 13 residues. The covered CDR3 bases are TGCAGTGCCATGGACAGGCCTAGTTATGGC. Its protein product is CSAMDRPSYG. From start to end, the CDR3 is CSAMDRPSYGYTF.

On this clone: The read falls 3 residues short of the CDR3 end, and the missing part is taken from the germline J gene. This chain connects TRBV2 to TRBJ2-2; tentative D call: TRBD1 (6 bases). Trimming stripped 7 bases from V and 1 base from J, with 7 bases between. CDR3 length: 13 amino acids. The V gene's germline CDR1 is SNHLY and CDR2 FYNNEI. The CDR3 protein is CASKQGNTGELFF. The sequenced CDR3 bases are TGTGCCAGCAAACAGGGGAACACCGGGGAG.

In its sample, this clone was seen a few times. The read gets to within 3 residues of the CDR3 end, and the germline J gene fills in the rest. This chain connects TRBV11-3 to TRBJ2-3; no firm D call. The CDR3 has 13 amino acids. Per germline, CDR1 SGHNT and CDR2 YENEEA. Partial CDR3 DNA: TGTGCCAGCAGCCGAGAGGCGGATCGGACG. Translating gives CASSREADRT. The CDR3 reads in full as CASSREADRTQYF.

With regard to this clone: Read sequence stops 3 residues before the CDR3 end, and the germline J gene provides the missing end. The gene calls are TRBV30 and TRBJ1-6; 9 nucleotides match TRBD1. There are 16 residues in the CDR3. V dropped 2 bases and J dropped 6; count of bases not matched to a gene: 8. The germline gives CDR1 GTSNPN, CDR2 SVGIG (reference sequence). CDR3 sequence reads: CAWSTQGAVSNSPLHF. The part of the CDR3 DNA that was read is TGTGCCTGGAGTACACAGGGGGCTGTTAGTAATTCACCC.

Ten or more counts support this clone. The observed sequence ends 3 residues before the CDR3 terminus, with the missing tail filled in from the germline J gene. V and J are TRBV7-8 and TRBJ2-7; D ambiguous. The CDR3 runs to 16 residues. The V and J ends lost 3 bases and 0 bases respectively, with 15 bases between them. The germline V gene encodes CDR1 SGHVS and CDR2 FQNEAQ. The sequenced CDR3 bases are TGTGCCAGCAGCTTTTCCTCAGGTACTGGCTCCTACGAG. It translates to CASSFSSGTGSYE. The full CDR3 reads CASSFSSGTGSYEQYF. Together with reference TRBV7-8 and TRBJ2-7, the CDR3 gives the full variable domain: GAGVSQSPRYKVAKRGQDVALRCDPISGHVSLFWYQQALGQGPEFLTYFQNEAQLDKSGLPSDRFFAERPEGSVSTLKIQRTQQEDSAVYLCASSFSSGTGSYEQYFGPGTRLTVT.

This clone was seen many times. The CDR3 end falls 3 residues outside the read, so it is completed with the germline J gene. J is TRBJ2-1 and V is TRBV29-1; tentatively, D is TRBD2 (5 bases). The CDR3 has 16 residues. Trimming took 7 bases from V and 0 from J, leaving 19 bases between them. CDR1 is SQVTM, CDR2 ANQGSEA, per germline. The sequenced CDR3 bases are TGCAGCGGCTTACTCCGGACTCCTCGCTCCTACAATGAG. Residues: CSGLLRTPRSYNE. The full CDR3 sequence reads CSGLLRTPRSYNEQFF.